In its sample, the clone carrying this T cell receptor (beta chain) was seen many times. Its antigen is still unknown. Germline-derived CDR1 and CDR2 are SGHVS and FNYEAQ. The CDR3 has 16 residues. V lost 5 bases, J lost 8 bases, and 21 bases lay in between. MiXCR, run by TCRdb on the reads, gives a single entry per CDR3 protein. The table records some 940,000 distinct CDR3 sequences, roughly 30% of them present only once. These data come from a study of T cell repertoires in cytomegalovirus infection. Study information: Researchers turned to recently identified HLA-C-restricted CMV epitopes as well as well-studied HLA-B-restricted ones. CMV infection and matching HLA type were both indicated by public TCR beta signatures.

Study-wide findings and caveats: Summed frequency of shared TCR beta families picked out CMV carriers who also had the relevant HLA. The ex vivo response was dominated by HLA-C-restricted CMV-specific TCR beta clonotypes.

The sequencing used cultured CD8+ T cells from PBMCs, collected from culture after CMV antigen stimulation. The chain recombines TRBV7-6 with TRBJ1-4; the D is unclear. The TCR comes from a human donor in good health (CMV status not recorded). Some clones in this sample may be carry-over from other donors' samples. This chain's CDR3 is CASSAQGRATGEKLFF. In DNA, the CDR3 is TGTGCCAGCAGCGCGCAAGGAAGGGCCACCGGGGAAAAACTGTTTTTT.